This TCR beta chain was identified in a study of blood T cell repertoires in COVID-19. Produced via immunoSEQ multiplex PCR; TCRdb's table is partial and in-frame only. The repertoire includes some 80,000 clones, 84% of them detected once, and over 9.5% sits in the top ten. Germline CDR1 is LGHDT and CDR2 is YNNKEL (reference sequence). This CDR3 region has 14 residues. Trimming cost V 1 base and J 4 bases, with 10 bases left between them. A single count supports this clone. The genes are TRBV3-1 (or the pseudogene TRBV3-2) and TRBJ1-2, with D unclear. The receptor was isolated from a human donor in a cohort sampled during active COVID-19. The sequencing input was peripheral blood. The DNA of the CDR3 is TGTGCCAGCAGCCAAGCTCCGCGGGTCTATGGCTACACCTTC. Translated, it gives CASSQAPRVYGYTF.